The 23 T cell receptor beta chains below were found in one sample sequenced in a study of tumour-infiltrating T cells in Burkitt lymphoma. Assay: immunoSEQ multiplex PCR; the TCRdb copy retains only in-frame clones and omits some. Seen here are thousands of clones, about an eighth observed once, and the top ten hold 6% to 8.5%. Sequencing used tumor tissue. The receptors stem from a human donor with Burkitt lymphoma.

The V and J genes are TRBV6-5 and TRBJ2-2; D remains unclear. The V end lost 1 base, the J end lost 7 bases, and 7 bases lay between the germline ends. Germline lookup yields CDR1 MNHEY and CDR2 SVGAGI. This CDR3 spans 13 amino acids. CDR3 protein: CASSYYPGGELFF. The CDR3 DNA is TGTGCCAGCAGTTACTATCCGGGCGGGGAGCTGTTTTTT.

The chain links TRBV4-1 to TRBJ1-5; no reliable D call. This CDR3 region has 15 residues. Looked up from germline, CDR1 is MGHRA and CDR2 is YSYEKL. The V end was cut by 0 bases, the J end by 5 bases, with 11 bases between. The CDR3 nucleotides are TGCGCCAGCAGCCAAGATACTGACGGGGATCAGCCCCAGCATTTT. The encoded protein is CASSQDTDGDQPQHF.

The chain couples TRBV15 to TRBJ1-4; 7 bases are shared with TRBD1. Trimming at V came to 0 bases and at J to 7 bases, leaving 8 bases not matched to a gene. This CDR3 comprises 16 residues. Per germline, CDR1 LNHNV and CDR2 YYDKDF (reference sequence). CDR3 DNA: TGTGCCACCAGCAGAGATCTTGCCAGGGGGGCTGAAAAACTGTTTTTT. Its protein is CATSRDLARGAEKLFF.

The chain employs TRBV5-4 and TRBJ1-4; TRBD1 is a possible D gene (5 bases). The V gene lost 4 bases and the J gene lost 7 bases, with 17 bases spanning the gap. From germline, CDR1 is SGHNT and CDR2 YYREEE (reference sequence). The CDR3 is 15 amino acids. The CDR3 loop is CASSPGTTRSEKLFF. As DNA, the CDR3 is TGTGCCAGCAGCCCCGGGACCACAAGGAGTGAAAAACTGTTTTTT.

This clone was counted only a few times. The rearrangement links TRBV11-2 to TRBJ2-1, with TRBD2 identical over 10 bases. Losses at the gene ends were 1 base for V and 9 bases for J; bases not matched to a gene: 6. There are 15 residues in the CDR3. The V gene's germline CDR1 is SGHAT and CDR2 FQNNGV. The DNA for the CDR3 is TGTGCCAGCAGCTTAGCCAGCGGGGGGGCCGGTGAGCAGTTCTTC. Protein product: CASSLASGGAGEQFF.

The genes are TRBV5-1 and TRBJ1-3; 10 bases fit TRBD1. The germline V gene encodes CDR1 SGHRS and CDR2 YFSETQ. The CDR3 is 17 amino acids. V shed 2 bases, J shed 4 bases, and the junction held 9 bases outside the gene matches. CDR3 in amino acids: CASSLARDRGSGNTIYF. Here the CDR3 DNA reads TGCGCCAGCAGCTTAGCCCGGGACAGGGGCTCCGGAAACACCATATATTTT.

There are a few counts of this clone. V gene TRBV6-5 combines with J gene TRBJ1-1; no clear D. V lost 2 bases, J lost 6 bases, and 13 bases lay in between. CDR1 MNHEY and CDR2 SVGAGI come from the germline V gene. This CDR3 contains 14 residues. The CDR3 nucleotides are TGTGCCAGCAGTTACCGCGGCTACTTGGCTGAAGCTTTCTTT. It encodes CASSYRGYLAEAFF.

This clone turned up a few times. V usage is TRBV7-9 and J usage is TRBJ2-3, with D perhaps given as TRBD1 or TRBD2 (5 bases each). The CDR3 consists of 17 residues. V was shortened by 6 bases and J by 3 bases, with 22 bases between the two germline ends. Germline lookup yields CDR1 SEHNR and CDR2 FQNEAQ (reference sequence). The CDR3 loop reads CASSSPESGGWTDTQYF. The CDR3 DNA reads as TGTGCCAGCAGTTCCCCGGAGAGTGGGGGATGGACAGATACGCAGTATTTT.

V is TRBV7-2 and J is TRBJ1-2; 9 nucleotides line up with TRBD1. V gave up 5 bases and J gave up 8 bases; unmatched junction bases: 9. Per the germline V gene, CDR1 is SGHTA and CDR2 is FQGNSA. The CDR3 totals 14 residues. The CDR3 spells CASSAQGAMFGYTF. For the CDR3, the DNA is TGTGCCAGCAGCGCACAGGGGGCGATGTTCGGCTACACCTTC.

The gene calls are TRBV19 and TRBJ2-3, with D perhaps TRBD2 (6 bases). Between the trimmed V and J ends, which lost 3 bases and 1 base, there was a span of 17 bases. Germline CDR1 LNHDA, CDR2 SQIVND (reference sequence). The CDR3 contains 17 residues. The CDR3 loop is CASSIRGSPLGTDTQYF. For the CDR3, the DNA is TGTGCCAGTAGTATCCGGGGGAGCCCACTCGGCACAGATACGCAGTATTTT.

This chain links TRBV4-1 with TRBJ2-5, with 9 nucleotides matching TRBD1. The germline gives CDR1 MGHRA, CDR2 YSYEKL. V lost 4 bases, J lost 0 bases, and 3 bases stayed unmatched. The CDR3 extends over 15 amino acids. In nucleotides, the CDR3 is TGCGCCAGCAGCCCGGACAGGGGCTACCAAGAGACCCAGTACTTC. Amino acid sequence: CASSPDRGYQETQYF.

This clone has a handful of counts. J is TRBJ2-5 and V is TRBV9; D gene ambiguous. The V gene's germline CDR1 is SGDLS and CDR2 YYNGEE. The CDR3 length is 13 residues. V was pared by 0 bases and J by 4 bases, with 7 bases between. This CDR3 is CASSVGGIETQYF. In DNA, the CDR3 is TGTGCCAGCAGCGTAGGGGGTATAGAGACCCAGTACTTC.

This clone occurred a few times. The CDR3 bases are TGTGCCAGCAGCTTGCGCGACAACTCCTACGAGCAGTACTTC. This codes for CASSLRDNSYEQYF. This sequence joins TRBV5-5 and TRBJ2-7; the D is unclear. Trimming shortened V by 1 base and J by 0 bases, and 8 bases separated the two germline ends. Germline V gene data show CDR1 as SGHKS and CDR2 as YYEKEE (reference sequence). This CDR3 region has 14 residues.

The sample holds a few counts of this clone. CDR3 in amino acids: CASNGGQAAYEQYF. The CDR3 DNA sequence: TGTGCCAGCAACGGGGGACAGGCAGCCTACGAGCAGTACTTC. This chain connects TRBV11-2 to TRBJ2-7, with 8 positions matching TRBD1. Trimming took 7 bases from V and 2 from J; bases not matched to a gene: 7. The CDR3 is 14 amino acids. The germline V gene has CDR1 SGHAT and CDR2 FQNNGV.

In its sample, this clone was seen a few times. This chain connects TRBV7-9 to TRBJ1-1, with TRBD1 identical over 7 bases. Germline CDR1 reads SEHNR; CDR2 reads FQNEAQ (reference sequence). CDR3 size: 16 residues. V lost 3 bases, J lost 5 bases, and 12 bases stayed unmatched. CDR3 nucleotide sequence: TGTGCCAGCAGCTTCCCCGTGACAGGGCAGGGAACTGAAGCTTTCTTT. It specifies CASSFPVTGQGTEAFF.

The chain uses TRBV5-1 and TRBJ1-1; D may be TRBD1 (6 bases). This CDR3 has 13 residues. Looked up from germline, CDR1 is SGHRS and CDR2 is YFSETQ. V was shortened by 5 bases and J by 5 bases, with 13 bases between the two germline ends. The CDR3 spells CASRSGERTEAFF. The CDR3 nucleotides read TGCGCCAGCAGGTCAGGGGAGAGGACTGAAGCTTTCTTT.

The V and J genes are TRBV2 and TRBJ2-3; no clear D gene. The CDR3 spans 15 residues. Looked up from germline, CDR1 is SNHLY and CDR2 is FYNNEI. Trimming pared 0 bases from V and 3 bases from J, leaving 10 bases between. CDR3 nucleotide sequence: TGTGCCAGCAGTGAAGCGGGGTCCCGGACAGATACGCAGTATTTT. It is translated as CASSEAGSRTDTQYF.

This clone has only a few counts. The V call is TRBV25-1, the J call TRBJ1-2, with 7 bases matching TRBD1. Trimming at V came to 6 bases and at J to 6 bases, leaving 7 bases not matched to a gene. The CDR3 consists of 13 residues. Germline V CDR1 and CDR2: MGHDK, SYGVNS. The CDR3 here is CASRMTGLDGYTF. CDR3 nucleotide sequence: TGTGCCAGCAGGATGACAGGGCTAGATGGCTACACCTTC.

This clone has only a few counts. The genes are TRBV4-3 and TRBJ1-1; 8 bases are shared with TRBD1. Germline CDR1 LGHNA, CDR2 YSLEER. Trimming at V came to 4 bases and at J to 6 bases, leaving 13 bases not matched to a gene. This CDR3 comprises 16 residues. Written as DNA, the CDR3 is TGCGCCAGCAGCCTAATCGGACAGGGCCTTCGGTCTGAAGCTTTCTTT. Translation: CASSLIGQGLRSEAFF.

The rearrangement uses TRBV4-3 and TRBJ2-1; D is perhaps TRBD1 or TRBD2 (7 bases each). CDR1 LGHNA and CDR2 YSLEER come from the germline V gene. The CDR3 extends over 14 amino acids. V lost 0 bases, J lost 8 bases, and 11 bases lay in between. The CDR3 here is CASSQDAGGDEQFF. CDR3 bases: TGCGCCAGCAGCCAAGACGCAGGGGGGGATGAGCAGTTCTTC.

There are a few counts of this clone. J is TRBJ2-6 and V is TRBV5-1, with 9 bases matching TRBD1. Trimming at V came to 4 bases and at J to 2 bases, leaving 7 bases not matched to a gene. Germline values: CDR1 SGHRS, CDR2 YFSETQ. The CDR3 runs to 17 residues. This CDR3 is CASSEGTGLTGANVLTF. The CDR3 nucleotides read TGCGCCAGCAGCGAGGGGACAGGGTTAACTGGGGCCAACGTCCTGACTTTC. Full variable domain (missing parts from reference TRBV5-1 and TRBJ2-6): KAGVTQTPRYLIKTRGQQVTLSCSPISGHRSVSWYQQTPGQGLQFLFEYFSETQRNKGNFPGRFSGRQFSNSRSEMNVSTLELGDSALYLCASSEGTGLTGANVLTFGAGSRLTVL.

Only a few counts were recorded for this clone. The rearrangement joins TRBV10-3 to TRBJ2-6; 12 bases match TRBD1. The CDR3 is 22 residues long. V shed 4 bases, J shed 0 bases, and the junction held 16 bases outside the gene matches. Germline V gene lookup returns CDR1 ENHRY and CDR2 SYGVKD. The chain's CDR3 is CAISGKQGTGGPISSGANVLTF. The CDR3 region has the DNA TGTGCCATCAGTGGTAAACAGGGGACAGGGGGCCCGATTAGCTCTGGGGCCAACGTCCTGACTTTC.

Written as DNA, the CDR3 is TGTGCCAGCAGCTTGGAAAGCAGGGGGAACACTGAAGCTTTCTTT. Its translation: CASSLESRGNTEAFF. This rearrangement joins TRBV7-9 to TRBJ1-1; D perhaps matches TRBD1 (6 bases). The V end was cut by 3 bases, the J end by 1 base, with 12 bases between. In germline, CDR1 is SEHNR, CDR2 FQNEAQ (reference sequence). CDR3 length: 15 residues.